The 30 T cell receptor beta chains below were found in one sample sequenced in a study of CD8 T cells in ankylosing spondylitis. TCRdb reprocessed the 5' RACE reads via MiXCR and lists one record per CDR3 protein. The repertoire consists of roughly 13,000 distinct CDR3 sequences, with approximately 2.8% occurring once and the leading ten covering 8.7%. The sequenced material came from blood, either unsorted or a sorted T cell fraction (not recorded which). The receptors were gathered from a male donor with ankylosing spondylitis or in good health (not recorded which).

This clonotype was observed many times. The chain couples TRBV9 to TRBJ2-7; a possible D gene is TRBD2 (7 bases). V lost 0 bases and J lost 0, with 13 bases in between. Germline CDR1 reads SGDLS; CDR2 reads YYNGEE. The CDR3 loop spans 16 amino acids. The CDR3 here is CASSVGYRGASYEQYF. The CDR3 nucleotides are TGTGCCAGCAGCGTAGGATATCGGGGGGCCTCCTACGAGCAGTACTTC.

This clonotype showed up many times. The V gene is TRBV9, the J gene TRBJ2-2; 7 nucleotides match TRBD2. The CDR3 loop spans 16 amino acids. The V gene's germline CDR1 is SGDLS and CDR2 YYNGEE. V lost 0 bases and J lost 2; bases outside the gene matches: 4. The CDR3 is CASSVGTGGNTGELFF. Here the CDR3 DNA reads TGTGCCAGCAGCGTAGGAACGGGGGGAAACACCGGGGAGCTGTTTTTT.

This clonotype showed up many times. The chain employs TRBV9 and TRBJ1-1, with TRBD1 matching over 7 bases. The length of the CDR3 is 16 residues. V shed 0 bases, J shed 1 base, and the junction held 6 bases outside the gene matches. Germline lookup yields CDR1 SGDLS and CDR2 YYNGEE. CDR3 loop: CASSVGPWDRNTEAFF. The CDR3 bases are TGTGCCAGCAGCGTAGGCCCATGGGACAGGAACACTGAAGCTTTCTTT. Full variable domain (outside the CDR3, taken from reference TRBV9 and TRBJ1-1): DSGVTQTPKHLITATGQRVTLRCSPRSGDLSVYWYQQSLDQGLQFLIQYYNGEERAKGNILERFSAQQFPDLHSELNLSSLELGDSALYFCASSVGPWDRNTEAFFGQGTRLTVV.

This clonotype has at least ten counts. The DNA for the CDR3 is TGTGCCAGCAGCGTAACCGGGACGGCTAGCACAGATACGCAGTATTTT. Its protein product is CASSVTGTASTDTQYF. This rearrangement joins TRBV9 to TRBJ2-3; D tentatively fits TRBD1 or TRBD2 (5 bases each). There are 16 residues in the CDR3. The ends were cut back, 1 base at V and 0 bases at J, with 12 bases in the middle. Per germline, CDR1 SGDLS and CDR2 YYNGEE.

By share of the sample, this clonotype is medium-sized. The chain employs TRBV9 and TRBJ2-3; 8 nucleotides agree with TRBD1. V was pared by 0 bases and J by 10 bases, with 7 bases of the junction left unmatched. The CDR3 is 14 residues long. Per the germline V gene, CDR1 is SGDLS and CDR2 is YYNGEE. The CDR3 DNA is TGTGCCAGCAGCGTAGCTATCCAGACAGGGGCGCAGTATTTT. Translating it yields CASSVAIQTGAQYF.

This clonotype was counted ten times or more. V gene TRBV9 combines with J gene TRBJ2-3; TRBD2 aligns across 11 bases. The CDR3 is 16 residues long. The V gene end was trimmed by 0 bases and the J gene end by 3 bases; junction bases not matched to a gene: 3. Germline V CDR1 and CDR2: SGDLS, YYNGEE. The CDR3: CASSVDTSGGTDTQYF. The CDR3, as DNA: TGTGCCAGCAGCGTAGATACTAGCGGGGGTACAGATACGCAGTATTTT.

This clonotype occurred many times. The chain recombines TRBV9 with TRBJ2-2; 9 positions agree with TRBD2. The CDR3 contains 16 residues. Looked up from germline, CDR1 is SGDLS and CDR2 is YYNGEE. Trimming removed 10 bases from V and 4 bases from J; junction bases left unmatched: 14. The chain's CDR3 is CAQHILREGRTGELFF. In DNA, the CDR3 is TGTGCCCAGCATATCTTGCGGGAGGGCCGCACCGGGGAGCTGTTTTTT. Together with reference TRBV9 and TRBJ2-2, the CDR3 gives the full variable domain: DSGVTQTPKHLITATGQRVTLRCSPRSGDLSVYWYQQSLDQGLQFLIQYYNGEERAKGNILERFSAQQFPDLHSELNLSSLELGDSALYFCAQHILREGRTGELFFGEGSRLTVL.

This clonotype rates as medium-sized (0.01 to 0.1%). The J gene is TRBJ2-5, the V gene TRBV9; TRBD2 matches 7 bases. The CDR3 runs 16 residues. Germline values: CDR1 SGDLS, CDR2 YYNGEE. After removal of 4 bases from V and 1 base from J, the junction contained 10 bases not matched to a gene. CDR3 coding DNA: TGTGCCAGCAGCCCCTACGGACTAGTAGGCCAAGAGACCCAGTACTTC. Translating gives CASSPYGLVGQETQYF.

This clonotype appeared many times. V gene TRBV9 combines with J gene TRBJ2-5; 7 bases align to TRBD2. After removal of 4 bases from V and 3 bases from J, the junction contained 6 bases not matched to a gene. Germline V gives CDR1 SGDLS, CDR2 YYNGEE. The CDR3 has 14 amino acids. CDR3 sequence (DNA): TGTGCCAGCAGCTTAGCGGGTCTAGAAGAGACCCAGTACTTC. This gives the protein CASSLAGLEETQYF.

This clonotype was recorded at least ten times. V usage is TRBV9 and J usage is TRBJ2-3; D not resolved. The V gene lost 4 bases and the J gene lost 0 bases, with 6 bases spanning the gap. CDR1 is SGDLS and CDR2 is YYNGEE in the germline V gene. This CDR3 comprises 13 residues. CDR3 sequence reads: CASSRPSTDTQYF. The DNA of the CDR3 is TGTGCCAGCAGCAGACCCAGCACAGATACGCAGTATTTT.

At least ten counts were recorded for this clonotype. The rearrangement joins TRBV9 to TRBJ1-1, with D perhaps matching TRBD1 (6 bases). The CDR3 is 15 residues long. Trimming removed 0 bases at V and 1 base at J, with 10 bases between. Germline CDR1 reads SGDLS; CDR2 reads YYNGEE. CDR3 bases: TGTGCCAGCAGCGTAGGCCTGACAGGGAACACTGAAGCTTTCTTT. The encoded protein is CASSVGLTGNTEAFF. The whole variable domain, filled in from reference TRBV9 and TRBJ1-1, reads DSGVTQTPKHLITATGQRVTLRCSPRSGDLSVYWYQQSLDQGLQFLIQYYNGEERAKGNILERFSAQQFPDLHSELNLSSLELGDSALYFCASSVGLTGNTEAFFGQGTRLTVV.

By sample fraction, this clonotype is medium-sized. The chain uses TRBV9 and TRBJ1-1; no firm D call. There are 14 residues in the CDR3. In germline, CDR1 is SGDLS, CDR2 YYNGEE. The ends were cut back, 0 bases at V and 1 base at J, with 7 bases in the middle. CDR3 amino acids: CASSVAPENTEAFF. CDR3 nucleotide sequence: TGTGCCAGCAGCGTAGCCCCAGAGAACACTGAAGCTTTCTTT.

This clonotype showed up many times. The chain couples TRBV9 to TRBJ1-6; D is possibly TRBD1 (5 bases). The CDR3 has 14 amino acids. With 0 bases removed from V and 7 bases from J, the gap between germline ends came to 8 bases. CDR1 is SGDLS and CDR2 is YYNGEE in the germline V gene. CDR3 in DNA: TGTGCCAGCAGCGTAGGTCCAGGGAATTCACCCCTCCACTTT. Translating gives CASSVGPGNSPLHF.

Judged by abundance, this clonotype is medium-sized. This chain joins TRBV9 and TRBJ2-3; possible D gene TRBD1, 5 bases. This CDR3 comprises 14 residues. The germline V gene encodes CDR1 SGDLS and CDR2 YYNGEE. The ends were cut back, 2 bases at V and 1 base at J, with 8 bases in the middle. The CDR3 nucleotides read TGTGCCAGCAGCGTCACCAGGGGCACAGATACGCAGTATTTT. It is translated as CASSVTRGTDTQYF.

This clonotype was seen at least ten times. The chain is built from TRBV9 and TRBJ2-3; 10 bases are a match to TRBD2. CDR3 length equals 17 residues. J gave up 6 bases and V 2 bases, and 12 bases lay outside the gene matches. The germline gives CDR1 SGDLS, CDR2 YYNGEE. In DNA, the CDR3 is TGTGCCAGCAGCGTCGGCGGTAGCGGGAGGCCTGGGGATACGCAGTATTTT. Its translation is CASSVGGSGRPGDTQYF.

This clonotype was counted many times. The chain combines TRBV9 with TRBJ2-7; TRBD1 matches 9 bases. The CDR3 is made up of 17 amino acids. Per the germline V gene, CDR1 is SGDLS and CDR2 is YYNGEE. With V trimmed by 3 bases and J by 0 bases, 10 bases remained unmatched. This CDR3 is CASSDGTGPGASYEQYF. Here the CDR3 DNA reads TGTGCCAGCAGCGACGGGACAGGGCCAGGGGCCTCCTACGAGCAGTACTTC.

This clonotype has ten or more counts. This sequence joins TRBV9 and TRBJ2-7; 8 nucleotides line up with TRBD1. V was pared by 0 bases and J by 0 bases, with 5 bases of the junction left unmatched. The germline V gene has CDR1 SGDLS and CDR2 YYNGEE. This CDR3 spans 16 amino acids. CDR3 sequence reads: CASSVDRTGSSYEQYF. DNA of the CDR3: TGTGCCAGCAGCGTAGATAGGACAGGGTCCTCCTACGAGCAGTACTTC.

This clonotype was picked up many times. The genes are TRBV9 and TRBJ2-3; D remains ambiguous. Germline CDR1 is SGDLS and CDR2 is YYNGEE. Trimming removed 2 bases from V and 6 bases from J, with 7 bases in between. CDR3 length: 12 residues. CDR3 nucleotides: TGTGCCAGCAGCGTGACCTCGGATACGCAGTATTTT. Translated: CASSVTSDTQYF.

This clonotype was detected many times. This chain uses TRBV9 with TRBJ2-1; no reliable D call. The CDR3 covers 14 residues. Deletions cut 0 bases from V and 0 bases from J, with 4 bases between. Germline-derived CDR1 and CDR2 are SGDLS and YYNGEE. CDR3 residues: CASSVEPSYNEQFF. CDR3 nucleotides: TGTGCCAGCAGCGTAGAGCCCTCCTACAATGAGCAGTTCTTC.

This clonotype is medium-sized within its sample. This rearrangement joins TRBV9 to TRBJ2-5; TRBD1 matches at 7 bases. Unmatched junction bases numbered 4, after V lost 0 bases and J lost 2 bases. CDR3 length: 15 residues. Germline V lookup: CDR1 SGDLS, CDR2 YYNGEE. The CDR3 coding sequence is TGTGCCAGCAGCGTAGGGACAGGATATCAAGAGACCCAGTACTTC. Translation gives CASSVGTGYQETQYF.

In regard to this clonotype: Sequence at one end of the junction differs from germline and may be a read error. The chain recombines TRBV3-1 with TRBJ1-4; weak D call: TRBD1 (5 bases). The germline V gene has CDR1 LGHDT and CDR2 YNNKEL (reference sequence). The CDR3 has 21 residues. In nucleotides, the CDR3 is TGTGACAGCAGCCAAGAAAACACTGGGACTGCTTATTCCTTTCCTAATGAAAAACTGCTTTTT. Its translation is CDSSQENTGTAYSFPNEKLLF.

There are many counts of this clonotype. This chain links TRBV9 with TRBJ2-7; the match to TRBD2 covers 7 bases. V shed 3 bases and J 7 bases; nucleotides not matched to a gene: 13. There are 15 residues in the CDR3. Germline-derived CDR1 and CDR2 are SGDLS and YYNGEE. The CDR3 spells CASSAVAGLGGEQYF. CDR3 DNA sequence: TGTGCCAGCAGCGCAGTAGCAGGACTAGGCGGGGAGCAGTACTTC.

In its sample, this clonotype ranks as medium-sized (0.01 to 0.1%). V and J are TRBV9 and TRBJ2-5, with TRBD1 as a possible D gene (6 bases). With 4 bases removed from V and 4 bases from J, the gap between germline ends came to 17 bases. CDR3 length equals 15 residues. Germline-derived CDR1 and CDR2 are SGDLS and YYNGEE. For the CDR3, the DNA is TGTGCCAGCAGCTTCAGGGGACCAGCAGGAGAGACCCAGTACTTC. This gives the protein CASSFRGPAGETQYF.

This clonotype was found many times. The genes are TRBV9 and TRBJ2-1, with 11 bases fitting TRBD2. CDR3 length: 17 amino acids. Germline CDR1 is SGDLS and CDR2 is YYNGEE. Trimming removed 0 bases from V and 2 bases from J; junction bases left unmatched: 4. The CDR3 reads CASSVGASGGTYNEQFF. CDR3 nucleotide sequence: TGTGCCAGCAGCGTAGGTGCTAGCGGGGGGACCTACAATGAGCAGTTCTTC.

This clonotype was observed many times. The chain links TRBV9 to TRBJ2-7, with TRBD2 matching 13 bases. The V gene end was trimmed by 2 bases and the J gene end by 2 bases; junction bases not matched to a gene: 1. Germline CDR1 is SGDLS and CDR2 is YYNGEE. The CDR3 extends over 15 amino acids. The CDR3 DNA sequence: TGTGCCAGCAGCGTCGGGACTAGCGGGACCTACGAGCAGTACTTC. This gives the protein CASSVGTSGTYEQYF.

Ten or more counts support this clonotype. The CDR3 region has the DNA TGTGCCAGCAGCGTAGCTCCAGGGTGGAACACTGAAGCTTTCTTT. This translates into CASSVAPGWNTEAFF. This chain uses TRBV9 with TRBJ1-1; D is possibly TRBD1 (5 bases). Per the germline V gene, CDR1 is SGDLS and CDR2 is YYNGEE. Trimming took 0 bases from V and 1 from J, leaving 10 bases between them. The CDR3 contains 15 residues.

In this sample, this clonotype turned up many times. The chain links TRBV9 to TRBJ2-5, with TRBD2 matching 9 bases. Germline loops: CDR1 SGDLS, CDR2 YYNGEE. Trimming took 2 bases from V and 3 from J; bases not matched to a gene: 5. The CDR3 runs to 15 residues. CDR3 bases: TGTGCCAGCAGCGTCTCGACTAGCGGAAAAGAGACCCAGTACTTC. Protein: CASSVSTSGKETQYF.

This clonotype has at least ten counts. The chain recombines TRBV9 with TRBJ2-3, with a possible D match to TRBD2 (6 bases). V lost 0 bases and J lost 0, with 11 bases in between. Germline CDR1 and CDR2: SGDLS and YYNGEE. The CDR3 extends over 16 amino acids. For the CDR3, the DNA is TGTGCCAGCAGCGTAGCTGGCGGGACTAGCACAGATACGCAGTATTTT. Translation: CASSVAGGTSTDTQYF.

At least ten counts were recorded for this clonotype. The rearrangement links TRBV9 to TRBJ2-3; 7 bases are shared with TRBD2. V lost 3 bases to trimming and J lost 0 bases; unmatched junction nucleotides: 10. Germline CDR1 SGDLS, CDR2 YYNGEE. The CDR3 is 17 amino acids. CDR3 amino acids: CASSASPGGASTDTQYF. Written as DNA, the CDR3 is TGTGCCAGCAGCGCCTCCCCGGGGGGAGCGAGCACAGATACGCAGTATTTT. Drawing the rest from reference TRBV9 and TRBJ2-3, the complete variable domain is DSGVTQTPKHLITATGQRVTLRCSPRSGDLSVYWYQQSLDQGLQFLIQYYNGEERAKGNILERFSAQQFPDLHSELNLSSLELGDSALYFCASSASPGGASTDTQYFGPGTRLTVL.

This clonotype is termed medium-sized. This rearrangement joins TRBV9 to TRBJ2-1; 11 bases fit TRBD1. CDR1 is SGDLS, CDR2 YYNGEE, per germline. This CDR3 contains 15 residues. After removal of 3 bases from V and 9 bases from J, the junction contained 8 bases not matched to a gene. The CDR3 here is CASSARDRGIGEQFF. CDR3 coding DNA: TGTGCCAGCAGCGCACGGGACAGGGGGATCGGTGAGCAGTTCTTC.